Detailed here is one T cell receptor (beta chain). Its antigen is currently unknown. The data were produced by immunoSEQ multiplex PCR, yet TCRdb's version contains in-frame clones alone and is incomplete. Of over 50,000 clones listed, about four fifths are singletons. The data stem from a study of T cell responses to AZD1222 COVID-19 vaccine. CDR3 size: 13 residues. In germline, CDR1 is DFQATT, CDR2 SNEGSKA (reference sequence). J gave up 4 bases and V 3 bases, and 5 bases lay outside the gene matches. Study observations and caveats: Clonal diversity may have been underestimated in mostly white British donors. Seropositive AZD1222 recipients at baseline numbered only six or seven.

The source material was peripheral blood, sampled on day 0 of AZD1222 vaccination. J is TRBJ2-5 and V is TRBV20-1; 7 bases line up with TRBD2. The source of this sequence is an adult in good health. The CDR3 DNA follows: TGCAGTGCTAGTGGGAGGGCCCCAGAGACCCAGTACTTC. Protein sequence: CSASGRAPETQYF.